The T cell receptor beta chain described here comes from a study of STAT3 mutations in large granular lymphocyte leukemia (dated by TCRdb to the late 2010s). As for the study more broadly: About half of the T-LGLL patients who underwent longitudinal sequencing carried canonical activating STAT3 mutations. Over half of the T-LGLL patients were given one or more immunosuppressive therapy regimens, and approximately 42% of those treated had a hematologic response. Patients with T-cell large granular lymphocyte leukemia underwent serial deep sequencing of TCRbeta CDR3 and STAT3 to reconstruct clonal hierarchy and dynamics. From an initial cohort of 207 LGL patients, eighteen representative T-LGLL cases were selected for longitudinal TCRbeta and STAT3 sequencing. A couple of patients with natural killer LGL leukemia were also sequenced longitudinally as controls within the study. On average, sequencing was done at more than 3 time points per patient, with the number of samplings ranging from 2 to 8.

CDR1 is given as KGHSH and CDR2 as LQKENI, both from the germline V gene. V loses 5 bases, J loses 14 bases, and the germline ends lie 28 bases apart. Counted from cysteine to phenylalanine, this CDR3 has 16 amino acids. The CDR3 DNA has 48 bases and is translated from base 1. Results and caveats for the whole study, not just this receptor: Since codominant clonotypes persisted in some patients, a small but highly pathogenic clone may have gone undetected. Several patients had a dominant TCR clone burden greater than the STAT3 mutant burden, which suggests that the STAT3 mutation arose secondarily within a clone that had already expanded. All T-LGLL patients had at least one immunodominant TCRbeta clonotype, and roughly half had multiple immunodominant subclonotypes. Because no samples were available when a clone first appeared, clonal expansion was inferred from samplings taken at other points. TCR clonotype switching after therapy was seen in about 30% of the 18 patients, with all newly emerging clones being STAT3 wild type. Linking therapy response to changes in TCR clonal burden was complicated by variable intervals between samplings and by differing treatment regimens.

Concerning this clone itself: The antigen this receptor binds is unknown. No base quality values were provided; no much bigger clone lies one nucleotide off.

TCRbeta libraries were sequenced on an Illumina MiSeq, averaging roughly 40,000 productive templates per sample. Multiplex PCR amplification was used to generate TCRbeta CDR3 libraries with the immunoSEQ assay. The study's own analysis went as follows. Following a previously defined approach, repertoire diversity was calculated, and values close to 0 point to extremely monoclonal samples. TCRdb re-hosts the immuneACCESS table, in-frame sequences only. Its copies lack some clones; in the studies checked, an unresolved V gene accounts for under half of them, and the cause for the rest is not known. That table is the source of V, J and clone size, and D and trimming were worked out from the DNA. In this sample the table shows roughly 31,000 clones, over 60% of which occur a single time. The ten most abundant clones make up about 32% of the sample. DNA was extracted from blood mononuclear cells, and the same DNA was used for both TCR and STAT3 sequencing.

The chain links TRBV18 with TRBJ2-1; the D segment might be TRBD1 or TRBD2, since each matches 8 bases. Source material: peripheral blood mononuclear cells. The TCR comes from a woman aged 45-65 years with T-cell large granular lymphocyte leukemia. Some clones in this sample may be carry-over from other donors' samples. The age is the age at diagnosis. This receptor carries the CDR3 CASSSDRVGPGGPKFF. The bases read TGTGCCAGCTCATCGGACAGGGTCGGGCCGGGAGGGCCGAAGTTCTTC.